This entry features one TCR beta chain sequence. Its antigen remains unknown. The source of the sample is a study of cytomegalovirus exposure and HLA in healthy donors. Study-wide background: HLA-typed donors were the source of 80 million to 90 million unique TCRs, which an early data release held. The study, taken as a whole, reports: In an earlier analysis, about 87% or about 30%: the productive usage of most TCR beta V segments.

The PCR had 60 Vbeta and 13 Jbeta primers. The assay was immunoSEQ multiplex PCR, and TCRdb's table has in-frame clones only and misses some. The table has some 150,000 clones, 70% to 85% seen once. Trimming cost V 4 bases and J 6 bases, with 17 bases left between them. CDR3 length: 15 amino acids. CDR1 and CDR2 (germline): MRHNA, SNTAGT. The receptor was isolated from a man aged 25-45 years in good health and CMV-seropositive. The chain couples TRBV6-4 to TRBJ2-3, with D perhaps TRBD1 (6 bases). Source material: PBMCs. CDR3 in amino acids: CASSGTVGPGDTQYF. CDR3 DNA: TGTGCCAGCAGTGGGACAGTGGGACCGGGGGATACGCAGTATTTT.